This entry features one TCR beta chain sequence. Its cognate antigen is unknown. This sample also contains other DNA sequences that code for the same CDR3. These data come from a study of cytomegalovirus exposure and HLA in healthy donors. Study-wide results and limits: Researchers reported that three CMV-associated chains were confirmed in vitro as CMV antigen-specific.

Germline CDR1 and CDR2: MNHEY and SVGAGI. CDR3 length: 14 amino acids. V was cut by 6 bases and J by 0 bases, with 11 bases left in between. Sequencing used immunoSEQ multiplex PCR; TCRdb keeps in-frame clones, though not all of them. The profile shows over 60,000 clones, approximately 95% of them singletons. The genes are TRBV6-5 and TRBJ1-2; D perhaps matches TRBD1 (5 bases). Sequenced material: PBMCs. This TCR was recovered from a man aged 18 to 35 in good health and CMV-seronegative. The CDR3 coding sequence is TGTGCCAGCAGCCGGACACTATCTAACTATGGCTACACCTTC. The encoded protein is CASSRTLSNYGYTF.